One sample yielded the 12 T cell receptor beta chains listed below, sequenced in a study of identical twins. From the 5' RACE reads, TCRdb called clonotypes with MiXCR, one entry per CDR3 protein. The sample includes 700,000 or so distinct CDR3 sequences, around 8.6% of them seen just once. The sample was also reused in another study, on yellow fever vaccine responses in identical twins.

Input material: PBMCs. The receptors originated from a woman aged 18-30 years in good health.

In this sample, this clonotype turned up many times. The chain links TRBV6-2 or TRBV6-3 to TRBJ2-7; no clear D. Trimming took off 7 bases at V and 2 bases at J, with 12 bases between the two ends. Germline CDR1 and CDR2: MNHEY and SVGEGT. This CDR3 has 13 residues. The CDR3 nucleotides are TGTGCCAGCACCCTCGGCGGCCCCTACGAGCAGTACTTC. This translates into CASTLGGPYEQYF.

In this sample, this clonotype turned up many times. The chain uses TRBV20-1 and TRBJ2-7; the D gene is possibly TRBD1 (6 bases). CDR1 and CDR2 (germline): DFQATT, SNEGSKA (reference sequence). Deletions cut 1 base from V and 2 bases from J, with 9 bases between. CDR3 length: 13 residues. The CDR3 bases are TGCAGTGCTAGAGGGACAGTTACCTACGAGCAGTACTTC. Protein: CSARGTVTYEQYF.

This clonotype was counted at least ten times. This chain links TRBV7-9 with TRBJ2-4, with unresolved D. Germline V gene data show CDR1 as SEHNR and CDR2 as FQNEAQ (reference sequence). The CDR3 totals 14 residues. V shed 5 bases and J shed 5 bases, with 13 bases lying between them. CDR3 amino acids: CASSPRTKQNIQYF. As DNA, the CDR3 is TGTGCCAGCAGCCCTAGGACGAAACAAAACATTCAGTACTTC.

This clonotype was counted a few times. The rearrangement joins TRBV5-6 to TRBJ2-1, with 7 bases fitting TRBD2. This CDR3 comprises 15 residues. Germline V gene sequence: CDR1 SGHDT, CDR2 YYEEEE. The V segment lost 4 bases and the J segment 0 bases; nucleotides outside the gene matches: 4. The CDR3, as DNA: TGTGCCAGCAGCATACAGCGGGGCTCCTACAATGAGCAGTTCTTC. It translates to CASSIQRGSYNEQFF.

This clonotype was seen more than once but under ten times. The rearrangement joins TRBV29-1 to TRBJ1-2; the D is unclear. Germline V gene lookup returns CDR1 SQVTM and CDR2 ANQGSEA. V was cut by 0 bases and J by 5 bases, with 16 bases left in between. The CDR3 extends over 15 amino acids. DNA of the CDR3: TGCAGCGTTGAAGATGGGTTTGGACCCTCGTATGGCTACACCTTC. It translates to CSVEDGFGPSYGYTF.

Only a few counts were recorded for this clonotype. The chain employs TRBV15 and TRBJ2-7, with TRBD2 matching 8 bases. Germline V gives CDR1 LNHNV, CDR2 YYDKDF (reference sequence). The CDR3 extends over 16 amino acids. The V and J ends lost 2 bases and 6 bases, in that order; junction bases with no gene match: 12. CDR3 DNA sequence: TGTGCCACCAGCAGACCGGGGTTAGCGGGGAACCCCGAGCAGTACTTC. It encodes CATSRPGLAGNPEQYF.

The V call is TRBV5-8, the J call TRBJ1-5; D gene uncertain. Trimming removed 1 base at V and 5 bases at J, with 10 bases between. Germline V CDR1 and CDR2: SGHTS, YDEGEE. The CDR3 has 14 amino acids. The CDR3 region is CASSLFMRDQPQHF. For the CDR3, the DNA is TGTGCCAGCAGCTTGTTTATGAGAGATCAGCCCCAGCATTTT. Looking up the rest from reference TRBV5-8 and TRBJ1-5 gives the full variable domain: EAGVTQSPTHLIKTRGQQATLRCSPISGHTSVYWYQQALGLGLQFLLWYDEGEERNRGNFPPRFSGRQFPNYSSELNVNALELEDSALYLCASSLFMRDQPQHFGDGTRLSIL.

The J gene is TRBJ2-2, the V gene TRBV6-1; perhaps TRBD1 as D (6 bases). V lost 2 bases, J lost 5 bases, and 15 bases lay in between. Germline CDR1 MNHNS, CDR2 SASEGT. CDR3 length: 16 residues. CDR3 sequence reads: CASSEYPSGQTGELFF. CDR3 sequence (DNA): TGTGCCAGCAGTGAATACCCATCAGGACAGACCGGGGAGCTGTTTTTT.

This clonotype was observed many times. The chain is built from TRBV27 and TRBJ2-2; D may be TRBD1 or TRBD2 (6 bases each). The CDR3 extends over 15 amino acids. CDR1 is MNHEY, CDR2 SMNVEV, per germline (reference sequence). Trimming pared 3 bases from V and 2 bases from J, leaving 10 bases between. The CDR3 nucleotides read TGTGCCAGCAGTTTTAGGGGGGCTAACACCGGGGAGCTGTTTTTT. It translates to CASSFRGANTGELFF.

This clonotype has only a few counts. The rearrangement joins TRBV29-1 to TRBJ2-2; 10 bases line up with TRBD1. The CDR3 has 12 residues. Germline values: CDR1 SQVTM, CDR2 ANQGSEA. With 7 bases clipped from V and 6 bases from J, the junction kept 2 bases outside the gene matches. The CDR3 region has the DNA TGCAGCGGTGGACAGGGGGCCGGGGAGCTGTTTTTT. It specifies CSGGQGAGELFF.

A few counts support this clonotype. The genes are TRBV4-1 and TRBJ2-7; D might be TRBD1 (5 bases). From germline, CDR1 is MGHRA and CDR2 YSYEKL. Trimming pared 3 bases from V and 1 base from J, leaving 10 bases between. The CDR3 loop spans 14 amino acids. CDR3 loop: CASSHDSTSYEQYF. The CDR3 nucleotides read TGCGCCAGCAGCCATGACAGTACATCCTACGAGCAGTACTTC.

The gene calls are TRBV6-2 or TRBV6-3 and TRBJ2-2; 10 bases are a match to TRBD2. The ends lost 6 bases at V and 4 bases at J; junction bases unmatched: 5. Looked up from germline, CDR1 is MNHEY and CDR2 is SVGEGT. CDR3 length: 15 residues. The DNA of the CDR3 is TGTGCCAGCAGAGGTCTAGCGGGAGTCACCGGGGAGCTGTTTTTT. It is translated as CASRGLAGVTGELFF.